This TCR beta chain was observed in a study of blood T cells in healthy people across ages. Study findings and constraints: From one million sequenced T cells, diversity estimates were lower bounds.

A sample-barcoded 5' primer and a J-beta primer mix were used in a second PCR of about 7 to 12 cycles. TCRdb passed the 5' RACE reads through MiXCR, listing each CDR3 protein once. Among 1.8 million or so distinct CDR3 sequences, approximately 39% were seen once, and the ten largest hold about 21%. About this clonotype itself: Its antigen remains unknown.

The CDR3 is made up of 18 amino acids. Germline trimming cut 3 bases from V and 3 bases from J; bases unmatched to any gene: 14. Germline lookup yields CDR1 MNHEY and CDR2 SMNVEV (reference sequence). What was sequenced was blood. The sequence was collected from a human donor in good health. The chain joins TRBV27 to TRBJ2-7; TRBD2 aligns across 10 bases. The CDR3 sequence: CASSLGAPFSGGIYEQYF. The CDR3 coding sequence is TGTGCCAGCAGTTTGGGGGCCCCCTTTAGCGGGGGGATCTACGAGCAGTACTTC.